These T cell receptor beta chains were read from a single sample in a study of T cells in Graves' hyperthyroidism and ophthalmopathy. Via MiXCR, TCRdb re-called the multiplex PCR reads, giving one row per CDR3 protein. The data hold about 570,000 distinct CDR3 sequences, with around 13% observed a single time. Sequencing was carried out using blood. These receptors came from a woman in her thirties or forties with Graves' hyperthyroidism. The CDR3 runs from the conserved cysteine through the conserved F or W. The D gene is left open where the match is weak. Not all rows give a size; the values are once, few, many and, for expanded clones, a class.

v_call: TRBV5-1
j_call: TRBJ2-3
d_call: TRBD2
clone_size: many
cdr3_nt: TGCGCCAGCAGCTCGGGTTTGACTAGCAACCAAGATACGCAGTATTTT
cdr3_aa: CASSSGLTSNQDTQYF

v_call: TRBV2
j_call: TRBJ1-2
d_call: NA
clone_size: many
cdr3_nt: TGTGCCAGCAGTGAAGCGCACAGCAACTATGGCTACACCTTC
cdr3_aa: CASSEAHSNYGYTF

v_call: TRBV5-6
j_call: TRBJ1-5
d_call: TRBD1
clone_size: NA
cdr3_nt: TGTGCCAGCAGTTCACAGGGGAGTCAGCCCCAGCATTTT
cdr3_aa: CASSSQGSQPQHF

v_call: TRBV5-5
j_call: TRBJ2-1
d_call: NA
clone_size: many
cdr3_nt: TGTGCCAGCAGCTTGATAGGCCGGGAGTACAATGAGCAGTTCTTC
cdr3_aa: CASSLIGREYNEQFF

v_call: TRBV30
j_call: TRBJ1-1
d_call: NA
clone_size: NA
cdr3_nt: TGTGCCTGGAGTGTGGGGGGCGCGGACACTGAAGCTTTCTTT
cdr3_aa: CAWSVGGADTEAFF

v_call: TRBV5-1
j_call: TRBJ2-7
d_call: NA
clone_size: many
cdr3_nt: TGCGCCAGCAGCGGGACGGACAGTTACTACGAGCAGTACTTC
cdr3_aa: CASSGTDSYYEQYF

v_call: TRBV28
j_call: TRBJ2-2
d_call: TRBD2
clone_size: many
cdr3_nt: TGTGCCAGCAGAAAGGGAGGACTAGCGGGAGTCACCGGGGAGCTGTTTTTT
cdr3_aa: CASRKGGLAGVTGELFF

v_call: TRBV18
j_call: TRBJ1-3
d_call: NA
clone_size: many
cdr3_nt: TGTGCCAGCTCACCAGACGTGAGAAACACCATATATTTT
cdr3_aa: CASSPDVRNTIYF

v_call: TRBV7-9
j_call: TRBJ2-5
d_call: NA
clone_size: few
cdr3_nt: TGTGCCAGCAGCTTAGTTGCGCTGACCCAGTACTTC
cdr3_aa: CASSLVALTQYF

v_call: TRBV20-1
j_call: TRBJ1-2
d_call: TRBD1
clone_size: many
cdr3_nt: TGCAGTGCTAGTCAAGCAGGGGGCGACGAATCAAGCTATGGCTACACCTTC
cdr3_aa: CSASQAGGDESSYGYTF

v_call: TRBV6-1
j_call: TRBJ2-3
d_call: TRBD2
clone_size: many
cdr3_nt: TGTGCCAGCAGTGTCCTACTAGCGGACTTTAGCACAGATACGCAGTATTTT
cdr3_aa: CASSVLLADFSTDTQYF

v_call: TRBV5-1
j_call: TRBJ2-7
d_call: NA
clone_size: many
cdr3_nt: TGCGCCAGCAGCTTGGATGCAGGGGAGCAGTACTTC
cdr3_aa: CASSLDAGEQYF

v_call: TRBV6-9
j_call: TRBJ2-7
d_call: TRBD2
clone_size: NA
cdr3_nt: TGTGCCAGCAGTTTCCCGACTAGCGGGAATAACTACGAGCAGTACTTC
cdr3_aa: CASSFPTSGNNYEQYF

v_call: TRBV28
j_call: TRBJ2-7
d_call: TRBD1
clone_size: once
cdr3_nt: TGTGCCAGCAGCATCGGGACAGTTAAGTCCTACGAGCAGTACTTC
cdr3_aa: CASSIGTVKSYEQYF

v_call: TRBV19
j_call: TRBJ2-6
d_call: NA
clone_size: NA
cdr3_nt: TGTGCCAGTAGTCTACTCTCAGGATCTGGGGCCAACGTCCTGACTTTC
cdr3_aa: CASSLLSGSGANVLTF

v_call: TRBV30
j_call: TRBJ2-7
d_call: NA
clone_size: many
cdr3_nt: TGTGCCTGGAGTGTATCGGTCAGGGACTACGAGCAGTACTTC
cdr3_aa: CAWSVSVRDYEQYF